The rows below give T cell receptor beta chains drawn from one sample of a study of blood T cell repertoires in COVID-19. Generated by immunoSEQ multiplex PCR, the TCRdb table keeps only in-frame clones and is missing some. The data show under 300,000 clones, approximately 79% seen once. Input material: peripheral blood. These receptors were taken from a woman older than 75 with active or convalescent COVID-19. The CDR3 runs from the conserved cysteine through the conserved F or W. The D gene is left open where the match is weak.

V gene: TRBV6-4; J gene: TRBJ1-5; D gene: .; CDR3 protein: CASREHEVGPQHF
V gene: TRBV28; J gene: TRBJ1-2; D gene: TRBD1; CDR3 protein: CASSTTGTGGGYTF
V gene: TRBV3-1/TRBV3-2; J gene: TRBJ1-4; D gene: .; CDR3 protein: CASSQDLGIGEKLFF
V gene: TRBV6-5; J gene: TRBJ1-1; D gene: TRBD1; CDR3 protein: CASSSGAGGFNTEAFF
V gene: TRBV5-6; J gene: TRBJ2-7; D gene: .; CDR3 protein: CASSLVQGTEQYF
V gene: TRBV7-8; J gene: TRBJ1-2; D gene: .; CDR3 protein: CASSLGGGDYGYTF
V gene: TRBV2; J gene: TRBJ1-4; D gene: TRBD1; CDR3 protein: CASRWGQNNEKLFF
V gene: TRBV2; J gene: TRBJ1-5; D gene: TRBD1; CDR3 protein: CASRGQEGQPQHF
V gene: TRBV14; J gene: TRBJ1-1; D gene: .; CDR3 protein: CASSQVQGNTEAFF
V gene: TRBV18; J gene: TRBJ2-7; D gene: TRBD2; CDR3 protein: CASSPLAGEAGEQYF
V gene: TRBV4-2; J gene: TRBJ1-4; D gene: .; CDR3 protein: CASSQGQPNEKLFF
V gene: TRBV28; J gene: TRBJ2-7; D gene: .; CDR3 protein: CASSSGSYEQYF
V gene: TRBV7-2; J gene: TRBJ2-3; D gene: TRBD2; CDR3 protein: CASSLTAGGPRTDTQYF
V gene: TRBV5-1; J gene: TRBJ1-1; D gene: .; CDR3 protein: CASSLVVSGGGTEAFF
V gene: TRBV27; J gene: TRBJ1-2; D gene: .; CDR3 protein: CASRRGTSNGYTF
V gene: TRBV18; J gene: TRBJ2-2; D gene: TRBD1; CDR3 protein: CASSQAGTGNFAGELFF
V gene: TRBV28; J gene: TRBJ1-1; D gene: .; CDR3 protein: CASRWGGDNTEAFF
V gene: TRBV3-1/TRBV3-2; J gene: TRBJ2-7; D gene: TRBD1; CDR3 protein: CASSQETGTGLEQYF
V gene: TRBV29-1; J gene: TRBJ2-1; D gene: .; CDR3 protein: CSAGRQFNEQFF
V gene: TRBV19; J gene: TRBJ1-1; D gene: TRBD1; CDR3 protein: CASSYTGVGGTEAFF
V gene: TRBV4-1; J gene: TRBJ1-2; D gene: TRBD1; CDR3 protein: CASSQVTTGASYGYTF
V gene: TRBV3-1/TRBV3-2; J gene: TRBJ1-6; D gene: TRBD1; CDR3 protein: CASSRLGTDNSPLHF
V gene: TRBV3-1/TRBV3-2; J gene: TRBJ2-2; D gene: TRBD1; CDR3 protein: CASSGGQGAVGAGELFF
V gene: TRBV3-1/TRBV3-2; J gene: TRBJ2-2; D gene: TRBD1; CDR3 protein: CASSPPRGFGELFF
V gene: TRBV2; J gene: TRBJ2-7; D gene: TRBD1; CDR3 protein: CASTGQPYEQYF
V gene: TRBV19; J gene: TRBJ1-2; D gene: TRBD1; CDR3 protein: CASSTGDSINYGYTF
V gene: TRBV9; J gene: TRBJ1-6; D gene: TRBD1; CDR3 protein: CASSGTGGRSPLHF
V gene: TRBV7-8; J gene: TRBJ2-1; D gene: TRBD2; CDR3 protein: CASSLIVSGGFFNEQFF
V gene: TRBV6-1; J gene: TRBJ2-5; D gene: TRBD2; CDR3 protein: CASSEATSGRPGETQYF
V gene: TRBV5-1; J gene: TRBJ1-2; D gene: .; CDR3 protein: CASRDRTGFSGYTF
V gene: TRBV10-3; J gene: TRBJ2-3; D gene: TRBD1; CDR3 protein: CAISERTGGSTDTQYF
V gene: TRBV6-4; J gene: TRBJ2-1; D gene: TRBD2; CDR3 protein: CASEKAASGGAGEQFF
V gene: TRBV11-2; J gene: TRBJ1-5; D gene: .; CDR3 protein: CASSPGGQPQHF
V gene: TRBV5-4; J gene: TRBJ1-1; D gene: .; CDR3 protein: CASSLGGNTEAFF
V gene: TRBV21-1; J gene: TRBJ2-3; D gene: .; CDR3 protein: CASFPRLAEDTDTQYF
V gene: TRBV27; J gene: TRBJ1-3; D gene: TRBD1; CDR3 protein: CASSPGQGSSGNTIYF
V gene: TRBV7-2; J gene: TRBJ1-5; D gene: .; CDR3 protein: CASSSQGNQPQHF
V gene: TRBV7-2; J gene: TRBJ1-5; D gene: TRBD1; CDR3 protein: CASSLDTGGKQPQHF
V gene: TRBV10-3; J gene: TRBJ2-7; D gene: TRBD1; CDR3 protein: CATGTGYEQYF
V gene: TRBV11-2; J gene: TRBJ1-3; D gene: .; CDR3 protein: CASTISGGQNTIYF
V gene: TRBV7-8; J gene: TRBJ1-4; D gene: TRBD1; CDR3 protein: CASSPRDSLNEKLFF
V gene: TRBV3-1/TRBV3-2; J gene: TRBJ1-3; D gene: TRBD1; CDR3 protein: CASSHEGGSAGNTIYF
V gene: TRBV5-4; J gene: TRBJ2-7; D gene: .; CDR3 protein: CASSTPGQPYEQYF